This T cell receptor beta chain was captured by sequencing in a study of cytomegalovirus exposure and HLA in healthy donors. Study context: A prior analysis found roughly 110 million unique TCR beta sequences from approximately 200 million T cells. Genotyping of hundreds of donors showed that over 65% belonged to the Caucasian-associated ancestry cluster. Findings and caveats of the study: Cytomegalovirus-associated TCR beta chains were listed, numbering some 170. Later on, analysis showed that most CMV-associated TCR beta chains appeared to be HLA-restricted.

The germline gives CDR1 WSHSY, CDR2 SAAADI. This CDR3 contains 16 residues. V was cut by 0 bases and J by 5 bases, with 13 bases left in between. Remarks on this clone: Its target is not known.

Both 60 Vbeta primers and 13 Jbeta primers went into the PCR. Method: immunoSEQ multiplex PCR; TCRdb's copy keeps in-frame clones and lacks some. Of around 200,000 clones listed, 82% are singletons. The sequenced material came from PBMCs. This chain uses TRBV10-2 with TRBJ2-2; D may be TRBD1 (5 bases). The TCR was taken from a man aged 40-49 years in good health and CMV-seropositive. CDR3 nucleotides: TGCGCCAGCAGTGAGTCGGGTGGGGCTGGGACCGGGGAGCTGTTTTTT. It translates to CASSESGGAGTGELFF.